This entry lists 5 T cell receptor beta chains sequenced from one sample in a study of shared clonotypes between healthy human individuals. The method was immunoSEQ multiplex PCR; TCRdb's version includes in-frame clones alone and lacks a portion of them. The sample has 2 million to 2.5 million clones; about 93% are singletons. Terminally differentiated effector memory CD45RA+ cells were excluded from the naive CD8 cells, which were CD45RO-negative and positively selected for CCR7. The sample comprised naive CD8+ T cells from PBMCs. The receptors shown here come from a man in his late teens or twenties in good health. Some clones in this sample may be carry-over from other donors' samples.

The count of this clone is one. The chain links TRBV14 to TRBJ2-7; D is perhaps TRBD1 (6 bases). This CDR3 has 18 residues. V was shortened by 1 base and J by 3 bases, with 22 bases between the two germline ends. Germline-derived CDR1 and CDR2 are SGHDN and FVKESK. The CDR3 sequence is CASSQGTGLQGGYYEQYF. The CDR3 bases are TGTGCCAGCAGCCAAGGTACAGGCCTCCAAGGGGGATACTACGAGCAGTACTTC.

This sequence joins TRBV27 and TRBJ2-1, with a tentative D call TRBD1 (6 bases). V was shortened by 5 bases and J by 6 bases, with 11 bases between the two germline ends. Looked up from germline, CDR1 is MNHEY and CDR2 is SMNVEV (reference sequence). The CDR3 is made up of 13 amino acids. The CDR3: CASSLDRRNEQFF. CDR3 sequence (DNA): TGTGCCAGCAGTCTGGACAGACGCAATGAGCAGTTCTTC.

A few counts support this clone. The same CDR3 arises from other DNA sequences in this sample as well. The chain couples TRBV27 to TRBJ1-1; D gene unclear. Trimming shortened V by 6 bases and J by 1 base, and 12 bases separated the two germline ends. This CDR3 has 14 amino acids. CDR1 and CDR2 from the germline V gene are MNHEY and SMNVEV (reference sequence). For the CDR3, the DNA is TGTGCCAGCAGCTTAGGAGGAGCGAACACTGAAGCTTTCTTT. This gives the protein CASSLGGANTEAFF.

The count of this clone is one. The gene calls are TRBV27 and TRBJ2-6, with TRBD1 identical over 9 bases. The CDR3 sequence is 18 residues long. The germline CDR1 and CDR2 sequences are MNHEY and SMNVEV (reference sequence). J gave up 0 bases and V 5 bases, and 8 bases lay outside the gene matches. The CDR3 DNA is TGTGCCAGCAGTCCCCGGACAGGGGTCTTCTCTGGGGCCAACGTCCTGACTTTC. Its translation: CASSPRTGVFSGANVLTF.

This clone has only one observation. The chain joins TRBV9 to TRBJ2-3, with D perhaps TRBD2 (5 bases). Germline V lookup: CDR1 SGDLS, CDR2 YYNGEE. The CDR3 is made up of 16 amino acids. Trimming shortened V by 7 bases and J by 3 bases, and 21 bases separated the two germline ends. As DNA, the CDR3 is TGTGCCAGCCTTCCTGGGAAAGGCCGGGGTACAGATACGCAGTATTTT. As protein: CASLPGKGRGTDTQYF.